These 25 T cell receptor beta chains originate from one sample sequenced in a study of cytomegalovirus exposure and HLA in healthy donors. PCR involved 60 Vbeta and 13 Jbeta primers. The data were produced by immunoSEQ multiplex PCR, yet TCRdb's version contains in-frame clones alone and is incomplete. This table holds roughly 120,000 clones, about 60% found once. The sample comprised PBMCs. The receptor source for this set is a man aged 35 to 55 in good health and CMV-seropositive.

The J gene is TRBJ1-2, the V gene TRBV11-3, with D hard to call. CDR3 length: 14 residues. Germline CDR1 reads SGHNT; CDR2 reads YENEEA. Trimming took 5 bases from V and 5 from J, leaving 15 bases between them. CDR3 nucleotide sequence: TGTGCCAGCAGCCCCACTCCGAGGGTATATGGCTACACCTTC. This codes for CASSPTPRVYGYTF. The full variable domain, completed using reference TRBV11-3 and TRBJ1-2, is EAGVVQSPRYKIIEKKQPVAFWCNPISGHNTLYWYLQNLGQGPELLIRYENEEAVDDSQLPKDRFSAERLKGVDSTLKIQPAELGDSAVYLCASSPTPRVYGYTFGSGTRLTVV.

V and J are TRBV9 and TRBJ1-4, with D hard to call. With 4 bases removed from V and 5 bases from J, the gap between germline ends came to 12 bases. The germline V gene has CDR1 SGDLS and CDR2 YYNGEE. This CDR3 is 14 amino acids long. DNA for the CDR3: TGTGCCAGCAGCCACGGTCGCGCCAATGAAAAACTGTTTTTT. Translation gives CASSHGRANEKLFF.

The chain employs TRBV6-5 and TRBJ2-5; D is possibly TRBD2 (6 bases). The V gene lost 2 bases and the J gene lost 5 bases, with 9 bases spanning the gap. The CDR3 has 13 residues. In germline, CDR1 is MNHEY, CDR2 SVGAGI. The chain's CDR3 is CASSYQAGETQYF. The CDR3 DNA sequence: TGTGCCAGCAGTTACCAGGCGGGGGAGACCCAGTACTTC.

The V call is TRBV7-9, the J call TRBJ2-5, with TRBD2 matching over 11 bases. This CDR3 has 14 residues. J was trimmed by 4 bases and V by 5 bases; bases with no gene match: 3. Germline assignment: CDR1 SEHNR and CDR2 FQNEAQ (reference sequence). CDR3 sequence (DNA): TGTGCCAGCAGCCCAGGGACTAGCGGAGAGACCCAGTACTTC. The encoded protein is CASSPGTSGETQYF.

The sample holds a few counts of this clone. The chain carries TRBV9 and TRBJ2-1; the D is unclear. CDR1 and CDR2 (germline): SGDLS, YYNGEE. V lost 0 bases, J lost 8 bases, and 12 bases lay in between. The CDR3 length is 14 residues. The CDR3 bases are TGTGCCAGCAGCGTAGATAGGTGGGCCGATGAGCAGTTCTTC. Encoded protein: CASSVDRWADEQFF.

The J gene is TRBJ2-3, the V gene TRBV30; D unclear. The CDR3 has 9 amino acids. Per the germline V gene, CDR1 is GTSNPN and CDR2 is SVGIG (reference sequence). CDR3 DNA sequence: TGTGCGATGGAGAATACGCAGTATTTT. Residues: CAMENTQYF.

The chain links TRBV19 to TRBJ2-5; weak D call: TRBD1 (6 bases). The germline V gene encodes CDR1 LNHDA and CDR2 SQIVND (reference sequence). Trimming pared 2 bases from V and 4 bases from J, leaving 8 bases between. The CDR3 is made up of 13 amino acids. In DNA, the CDR3 is TGTGCCAGTAGTATACAGGGGCGAGAGACCCAGTACTTC. Protein: CASSIQGRETQYF.

V and J are TRBV30 and TRBJ2-5; TRBD2 matches 8 bases. This CDR3 contains 13 residues. The germline V gene has CDR1 GTSNPN and CDR2 SVGIG (reference sequence). This chain's CDR3 is CALSKREKETQYF. The CDR3 DNA reads as TGTGCTCTTTCCAAGCGGGAGAAAGAGACCCAGTACTTC.

V gene TRBV7-9 combines with J gene TRBJ2-7; TRBD1 matches at 9 bases. V lost 5 bases, J lost 6 bases, and 8 bases stayed unmatched. In germline, CDR1 is SEHNR, CDR2 FQNEAQ (reference sequence). CDR3 length: 14 residues. CDR3 amino acids: CASSPWTGVIEQYF. As DNA, the CDR3 is TGTGCCAGCAGCCCGTGGACAGGGGTAATCGAGCAGTACTTC. Together with reference TRBV7-9 and TRBJ2-7, the CDR3 gives the full variable domain: DTGVSQNPRHKITKRGQNVTFRCDPISEHNRLYWYRQTLGQGPEFLTYFQNEAQLEKSRLLSDRFSAERPKGSFSTLEIQRTEQGDSAMYLCASSPWTGVIEQYFGPGTRLTVT.

This clone was picked up a small number of times. J is TRBJ2-7 and V is TRBV4-2, with 9 bases identical to TRBD2. CDR3 length equals 14 residues. Losses at the gene ends were 0 bases for V and 9 bases for J; bases not matched to a gene: 6. Per germline, CDR1 LGHNA and CDR2 YNFKEQ. CDR3 in amino acids: CASSQEGLADAQYF. The CDR3 nucleotides are TGTGCCAGCAGCCAAGAGGGACTAGCAGACGCGCAGTACTTC.

This rearrangement joins TRBV28 to TRBJ1-2; D not resolved. CDR3 length: 13 residues. Germline values: CDR1 MDHEN, CDR2 SYDVKM. The V and J ends lost 6 bases and 4 bases respectively, with 12 bases between them. CDR3 residues: CASRVGTAYGYTF. The CDR3 region has the DNA TGTGCCAGCAGGGTAGGAACAGCCTATGGCTACACCTTC.

This clone has just a few counts. This chain links TRBV4-1 with TRBJ2-1; possible D gene TRBD1, 6 bases. Germline CDR1 is MGHRA and CDR2 is YSYEKL. The CDR3 runs to 13 residues. V was trimmed by 7 bases and J by 0 bases, leaving 7 bases between them. This CDR3 is CASTGVSYNEQFF. The CDR3 DNA sequence: TGCGCCAGCACAGGGGTCTCCTACAATGAGCAGTTCTTC.

The V and J genes are TRBV9 and TRBJ2-5, with 8 nucleotides matching TRBD2. Germline CDR1 SGDLS, CDR2 YYNGEE. Germline trimming cut 0 bases from V and 0 bases from J; bases unmatched to any gene: 4. The CDR3 is 16 residues long. CDR3 loop: CASSVGAGGHQETQYF. CDR3 coding DNA: TGTGCCAGCAGCGTAGGGGCGGGGGGCCACCAAGAGACCCAGTACTTC.

The V call is TRBV7-2, the J call TRBJ2-5, with 8 bases identical to TRBD2. CDR3 length equals 17 residues. Germline lookup yields CDR1 SGHTA and CDR2 FQGNSA. The V gene end was trimmed by 5 bases and the J gene end by 4 bases; junction bases not matched to a gene: 15. CDR3 sequence: CASSPHGRGTVRETQYF. In nucleotides, the CDR3 is TGTGCCAGCAGCCCCCACGGGAGGGGGACCGTGAGAGAGACCCAGTACTTC.

This chain connects TRBV9 to TRBJ1-1; D unresolved. With 4 bases removed from V and 1 base from J, the gap between germline ends came to 14 bases. CDR3 length: 15 amino acids. Looked up from germline, CDR1 is SGDLS and CDR2 is YYNGEE. CDR3 in amino acids: CASSKAGLQNTEAFF. As DNA, the CDR3 is TGTGCCAGCAGCAAAGCCGGACTCCAGAACACTGAAGCTTTCTTT.

This clone was counted a few times. The J gene is TRBJ2-7, the V gene TRBV5-4; 7 nucleotides align to TRBD1. The CDR3 runs 13 residues. Trimming removed 1 base from V and 2 bases from J; junction bases left unmatched: 0. Germline loops: CDR1 SGHNT, CDR2 YYREEE (reference sequence). As DNA, the CDR3 is TGTGCCAGCAGCTTGCAGGGGGCCTACGAGCAGTACTTC. Its protein is CASSLQGAYEQYF.

This clone was observed a few times. The gene calls are TRBV7-9 and TRBJ1-4; D remains ambiguous. Trimming cost V 1 base and J 8 bases, with 11 bases left between them. Germline CDR1 reads SEHNR; CDR2 reads FQNEAQ (reference sequence). The CDR3 loop spans 14 amino acids. CDR3 sequence reads: CASSLGITKEKLFF. The DNA for the CDR3 is TGTGCCAGCAGCTTAGGAATAACAAAAGAAAAACTGTTTTTT.

This clone appeared a few times. V usage is TRBV5-1 and J usage is TRBJ1-1, with TRBD1 identical over 7 bases. CDR3 length: 13 residues. In germline, CDR1 is SGHRS, CDR2 YFSETQ. V was clipped by 4 bases and J by 5 bases; unmatched bases: 5. The CDR3 nucleotides read TGCGCCAGCAGCCACGGGACAGCTACTGAAGCTTTCTTT. Its translation is CASSHGTATEAFF. The complete variable domain, with remaining parts taken from reference TRBV5-1 and TRBJ1-1, reads KAGVTQTPRYLIKTRGQQVTLSCSPISGHRSVSWYQQTPGQGLQFLFEYFSETQRNKGNFPGRFSGRQFSNSRSEMNVSTLELGDSALYLCASSHGTATEAFFGQGTRLTVV.

V usage is TRBV5-1 and J usage is TRBJ1-3, with a possible D match to TRBD1 (5 bases). This CDR3 is built from 14 residues. The germline V gene has CDR1 SGHRS and CDR2 YFSETQ. Trimming shortened V by 4 bases and J by 1 base, and 9 bases separated the two germline ends. The CDR3 coding sequence is TGCGCCAGCAGCCCGGGGGTGTCTGGAAACACCATATATTTT. Translation: CASSPGVSGNTIYF.

This clone was picked up a small number of times. The V gene is TRBV18, the J gene TRBJ2-1; a possible D gene is TRBD1 (6 bases). There are 15 residues in the CDR3. Trimming cost V 6 bases and J 8 bases, with 20 bases left between them. Per the germline V gene, CDR1 is KGHSH and CDR2 is LQKENI. CDR3 sequence (DNA): TGTGCCAGCTCTGTGACAGGTCCAATCAATTATGAGCAGTTCTTC. Translated: CASSVTGPINYEQFF.

CDR3 sequence: CASSLTSGFHEQYF. The CDR3 DNA reads as TGTGCCAGCAGCTTGACTTCGGGGTTCCACGAGCAGTACTTC. This chain joins TRBV7-3 and TRBJ2-7; tentatively, D is TRBD2 (5 bases). The CDR3 runs to 14 residues. V was shortened by 3 bases and J by 5 bases, with 14 bases between the two germline ends. Germline assignment: CDR1 SGHTA and CDR2 FQGTGA.

The V and J genes are TRBV12-5 and TRBJ1-1, with a tentative D call TRBD1 (6 bases). Trimming cost V 2 bases and J 4 bases, with 14 bases left between them. Germline CDR1 is LGHNT and CDR2 is FRNRAP. CDR3 length equals 15 residues. CDR3 amino acids: CASGLYRVGSTEAFF. The CDR3 bases are TGTGCTAGTGGTTTGTACAGGGTAGGGAGCACTGAAGCTTTCTTT.

This clone was detected only a few times. The V and J genes are TRBV30 and TRBJ2-5; 7 nucleotides match TRBD2. Near its end, the DNA agrees better with TRBJ2-7, so the J call may be wrong. The length of the CDR3 is 15 residues. Germline CDR1 GTSNPN, CDR2 SVGIG (reference sequence). The CDR3 DNA reads TGTGCCTGGAGAGGGGAGGGAGGAGAGCCTTACGAGCAGTACTTC. Residues: CAWRGEGGEPYEQYF.

This sequence joins TRBV11-3 and TRBJ1-2, with D maybe TRBD1 (6 bases). The CDR3 extends over 15 amino acids. Germline V gene lookup returns CDR1 SGHNT and CDR2 YENEEA. V was cut by 7 bases and J by 2 bases, with 17 bases left in between. CDR3 residues: CASTTGCGLNYGYTF. The CDR3 DNA sequence: TGTGCCAGCACCACAGGGTGTGGGCTAAACTATGGCTACACCTTC.

This clone was seen only a few times. This chain connects TRBV6-1 to TRBJ1-1; D perhaps matches TRBD1 (5 bases). Germline V gene sequence: CDR1 MNHNS, CDR2 SASEGT. The CDR3 extends over 13 amino acids. The V end lost 4 bases, the J end lost 8 bases, and 14 bases lay between the germline ends. CDR3 residues: CASSARGSGEAFF. For the CDR3, the DNA is TGTGCCAGCAGTGCCCGGGGGTCAGGAGAAGCTTTCTTT.